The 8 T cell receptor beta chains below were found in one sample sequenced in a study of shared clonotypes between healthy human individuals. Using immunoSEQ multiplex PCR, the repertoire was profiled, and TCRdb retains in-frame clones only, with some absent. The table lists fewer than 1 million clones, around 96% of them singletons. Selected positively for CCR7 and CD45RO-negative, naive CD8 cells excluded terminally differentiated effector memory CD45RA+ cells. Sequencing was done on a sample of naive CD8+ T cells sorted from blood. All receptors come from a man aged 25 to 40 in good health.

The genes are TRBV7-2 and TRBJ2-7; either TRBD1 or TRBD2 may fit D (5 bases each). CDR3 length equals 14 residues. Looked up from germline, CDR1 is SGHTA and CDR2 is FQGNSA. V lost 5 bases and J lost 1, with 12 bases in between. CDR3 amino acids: CASSKEGISYEQYF. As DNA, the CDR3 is TGTGCCAGCAGCAAAGAGGGGATTTCCTACGAGCAGTACTTC.

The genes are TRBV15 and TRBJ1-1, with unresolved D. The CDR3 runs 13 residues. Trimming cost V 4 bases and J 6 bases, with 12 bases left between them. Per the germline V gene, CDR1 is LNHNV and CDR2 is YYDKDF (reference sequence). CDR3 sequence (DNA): TGTGCCACCAGCACCTTAGGATCTTCTGAAGCTTTCTTT. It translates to CATSTLGSSEAFF.

CDR3 protein: CASSLEPAGRSYEQYF. CDR3 bases: TGTGCCAGCAGCTTGGAGCCTGCGGGACGGTCCTACGAGCAGTACTTC. The chain links TRBV5-6 to TRBJ2-7, with D possibly matching TRBD2 (6 bases). The CDR3 extends over 16 amino acids. Germline values: CDR1 SGHDT, CDR2 YYEEEE. V was pared by 0 bases and J by 1 base, with 14 bases between.

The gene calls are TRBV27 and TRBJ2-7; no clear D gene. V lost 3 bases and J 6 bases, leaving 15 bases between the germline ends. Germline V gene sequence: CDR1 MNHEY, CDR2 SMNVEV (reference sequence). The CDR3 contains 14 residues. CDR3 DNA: TGTGCCAGCAGTTTGGCCCCACGGCGTCGCGAGCAGTACTTC. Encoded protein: CASSLAPRRREQYF.

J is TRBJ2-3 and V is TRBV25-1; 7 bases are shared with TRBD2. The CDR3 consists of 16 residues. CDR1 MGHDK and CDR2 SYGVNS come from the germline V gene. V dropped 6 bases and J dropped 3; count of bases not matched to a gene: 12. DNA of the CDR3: TGTGCCAGCAGGCCTATTGGGGCGGGAGATACAGATACGCAGTATTTT. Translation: CASRPIGAGDTDTQYF.

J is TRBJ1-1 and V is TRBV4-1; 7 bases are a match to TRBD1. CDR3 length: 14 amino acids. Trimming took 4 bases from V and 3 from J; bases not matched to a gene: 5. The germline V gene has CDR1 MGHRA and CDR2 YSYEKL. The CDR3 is CASSRTGEDTEAFF. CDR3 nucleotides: TGCGCCAGCAGCCGAACAGGGGAGGACACTGAAGCTTTCTTT.

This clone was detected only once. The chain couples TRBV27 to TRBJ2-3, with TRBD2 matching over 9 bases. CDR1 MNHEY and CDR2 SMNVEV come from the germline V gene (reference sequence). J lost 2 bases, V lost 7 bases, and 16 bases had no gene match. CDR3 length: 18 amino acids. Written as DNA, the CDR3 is TGTGCCAGCACCGCTCTAGCGGGATCCGGTATTTACACAGATACGCAGTATTTT. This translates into CASTALAGSGIYTDTQYF.

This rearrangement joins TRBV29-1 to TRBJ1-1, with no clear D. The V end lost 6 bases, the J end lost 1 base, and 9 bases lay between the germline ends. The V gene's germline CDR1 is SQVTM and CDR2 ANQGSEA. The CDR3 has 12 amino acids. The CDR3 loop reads CSVLPGNTEAFF. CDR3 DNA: TGCAGCGTCCTCCCCGGGAACACTGAAGCTTTCTTT.